The following is a T cell receptor beta chain sequence with its context. Its cognate antigen is unknown. This entry comes from a study of beta chain features in type 1 diabetes. Study-wide findings and caveats: There was a moderate but significant shortening of TCRB CDR3s in all four CD4+ subsets of Type 1 diabetes patients.

Each of the CD4+ naive, central memory, regulatory and stem cell-like memory populations was sorted via CD45RO/CCR7/CD25/CD127/CD95/CD27. Germline V lookup: CDR1 MNHNY, CDR2 SVGAGI (reference sequence). After removal of 2 bases from V and 4 bases from J, the junction contained 2 bases not matched to a gene. The CDR3 totals 16 residues. Expressed TCRB transcripts were sequenced after all isolated RNA was converted to cDNA. The method was immunoSEQ multiplex PCR; TCRdb's version includes in-frame clones alone and lacks a portion of them. The sample includes under 95,000 clones, 30% to 40% of them seen just once.

The chain couples TRBV6-6 to TRBJ2-1; TRBD2 agrees at 13 bases. Sequenced input: stem cell memory CD4+ T cells from blood. This receptor was identified in a woman in her late teens or twenties in good health. CDR3 coding DNA: TGTGCCAGCAGTTACCGGACTAGCGGGAGTTACAATGAGCAGTTCTTC. Protein: CASSYRTSGSYNEQFF.